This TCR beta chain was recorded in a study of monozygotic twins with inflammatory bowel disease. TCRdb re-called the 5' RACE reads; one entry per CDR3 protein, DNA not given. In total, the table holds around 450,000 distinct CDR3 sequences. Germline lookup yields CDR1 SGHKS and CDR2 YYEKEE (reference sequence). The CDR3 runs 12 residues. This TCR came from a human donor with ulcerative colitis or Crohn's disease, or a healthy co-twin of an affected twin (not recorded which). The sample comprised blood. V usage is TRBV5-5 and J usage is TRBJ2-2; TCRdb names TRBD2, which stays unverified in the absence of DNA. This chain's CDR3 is CASSKTSGELFF.